The clone carrying this T cell receptor beta chain was found a few times. Its antigen is unidentified. This specimen belongs to a study of regulatory T cells in long-lasting Graves disease. Relying on iRepertoire HTBI primers and Arm-PCR of CDR3 regions, the team built TCR beta libraries. In the authors' workflow: The identification of 60 or so TRBV and 11 to 15 TRBJ segments was made across samples. TCRdb processed the multiplex PCR reads anew with MiXCR; each CDR3 protein has one entry. TCRdb's processing, not the study's, gives the V and J calls here. Here the sample spans 580,000 or so distinct CDR3 sequences, about 16% being singletons. Germline CDR1 reads SGDLS; CDR2 reads YYNGEE. The ends lost 3 bases at V and 2 bases at J; junction bases unmatched: 6. CDR3 length: 15 residues. As for time point: newly diagnosed GD, antithyroid drugs for less than 3 months. The TCR library was prepared using RNA isolated from PBMCs. Graves' disease diagnosis followed American Thyroid Association guidelines.

Study-level results: Results may be inaccurate due to the small sample size.

This sample was also put to use in a study of T cells in Graves' hyperthyroidism and ophthalmopathy. Per that study: The HTBI primer set drove a first-round RT-PCR of the TCR CDR3.

The starting material was peripheral blood mononuclear cells (PBMCs), obtained at new diagnosis, from a patient treated with antithyroid drugs. The chain employs TRBV9 and TRBJ1-1, with TRBD1 identical over 8 bases. This TCR was sampled from a man aged 18 to 29 with Graves disease. CDR3 region: CASSARDRTNTEAFF. Written as DNA, the CDR3 is TGTGCCAGCAGCGCAAGGGACAGGACAAACACTGAAGCTTTCTTT.